This T cell receptor beta chain is drawn from a study of tumor-infiltrating lymphocytes in oesophageal squamous cell carcinoma. TCRdb itself ran the PCR reads through MiXCR, one entry per CDR3 protein. This sample has roughly 20,000 distinct CDR3 sequences, with around 43% found just once. Per the germline V gene, CDR1 is MNHEY and CDR2 is SVGAGI. The CDR3 sequence is 15 residues long. V lost 2 bases, J lost 14 bases, and 14 bases stayed unmatched. This clonotype was counted a few times. The specimen was normal esophageal tissue next to the tumor. J is TRBJ2-3 and V is TRBV6-5; 9 nucleotides align to TRBD1. This clonotype was sampled from a female donor with esophageal squamous cell carcinoma. The CDR3 reads CASSYIQGATGELYF. The CDR3 DNA follows: TGTGCCAGCAGTTACATACAGGGGGCGACCGGGGAGCTGTATTTT.